This T cell receptor (beta chain) stems from a study of CD8+ T cells in alopecia areata. Study details: Among treated patients, oral tofacitinib was administered at 5 to 10 mg twice daily.

Once RNA had been extracted, it was reverse transcribed into cDNA to act as the sequencing template. Profiling relied on immunoSEQ multiplex PCR, and the TCRdb table lists in-frame clones only, not all of them. There are more than 200,000 clones in the sample; approximately 61% occur only once, and 1% to 1.5% lies in the top ten. From alopecia areata patients, lesional scalp punch biopsies and peripheral blood were collected. The sorting of PBMCs gave CD4+ and CD8+ T cells. V lost 6 bases and J lost 10; bases outside the gene matches: 5. CDR1 is WSHSY and CDR2 is SAAADI in the germline V gene. The CDR3 covers 14 residues.

This receptor was obtained from a human donor with alopecia areata. The genes are TRBV10-2 and TRBJ2-1; TRBD2 aligns across 14 bases. This specimen was CD4+ T cells sorted from blood, taken at week 0. The chain's CDR3 is CASRGTSGGVEQFF. The CDR3 nucleotides read TGCGCCAGCAGAGGGACTAGCGGGGGTGTGGAGCAGTTCTTC.